The clone carrying this T cell receptor beta chain has just a few counts. The V and J ends lost 7 bases and 4 bases, in that order; junction bases with no gene match: 3. Germline-derived CDR1 and CDR2 are SQVTM and ANQGSEA. CDR3 length: 12 residues. The data originate from a study of technical replicates of blood from several donors. The table came from immunoSEQ multiplex PCR; TCRdb's copy has only in-frame clones and leaves some out. The table shows 72,000 or so clones, with roughly 90% occurring only once. Sequenced sample: T cells isolated from PBMCs. The TCR sequence derives from a human donor in good health. The V and J genes are TRBV29-1 and TRBJ2-3, with 9 bases fitting TRBD1. The CDR3 protein is CSGGTGSDTQYF. The CDR3 nucleotides are TGCAGCGGGGGGACAGGGTCAGATACGCAGTATTTT.